The T cell receptor (beta chain) under discussion was sequenced for a study of monozygotic twins with inflammatory bowel disease. The CDR3 covers 15 residues. Germline values: CDR1 SGHRS, CDR2 YFSETQ. TCRdb re-called the 5' RACE reads and gives one entry per CDR3 protein, without DNA. The sample spans 400,000 or so distinct CDR3 sequences; the ten largest clones claim approximately 2.4%. This rearrangement joins TRBV5-1 to TRBJ1-1; absent DNA, TCRdb's TRBD1 call cannot be checked. Sequencing was performed on blood. The source of this sequence is a human donor with ulcerative colitis or Crohn's disease, or a healthy co-twin of an affected twin (not recorded which). The CDR3 spells CASSYQGAANTEAFF. Combining the CDR3 with reference TRBV5-1 and TRBJ1-1 gives the whole variable domain KAGVTQTPRYLIKTRGQQVTLSCSPISGHRSVSWYQQTPGQGLQFLFEYFSETQRNKGNFPGRFSGRQFSNSRSEMNVSTLELGDSALYLCASSYQGAANTEAFFGQGTRLTVV.